The 8 T cell receptor beta chains below were found in one sample sequenced in a study of technical replicates of blood from several donors. TCRdb's table, derived via immunoSEQ multiplex PCR, lists solely in-frame clones and lacks some. The table includes some 57,000 clones, 95% to 98% detected once. Sequenced input: T cells isolated from PBMCs. The receptor source for this set is a human donor in good health.

J is TRBJ2-7 and V is TRBV4-1, with D perhaps matching TRBD2 (6 bases). The CDR3 is made up of 14 amino acids. CDR1 is MGHRA, CDR2 YSYEKL, per germline. V lost 4 bases and J lost 4, with 14 bases in between. This CDR3 reads CASSREAGFYEQYF. The CDR3 DNA is TGCGCCAGCAGCCGGGAAGCGGGCTTTTACGAGCAGTACTTC.

This rearrangement joins TRBV7-9 to TRBJ1-2; D might be TRBD1 (5 bases). The CDR3 runs 15 residues. V lost 3 bases, J lost 3 bases, and 14 bases lay in between. Germline V gene data show CDR1 as SEHNR and CDR2 as FQNEAQ (reference sequence). The CDR3 DNA reads TGTGCCAGCAGCTTCCCCCAAGACAGCTACTATGGCTACACCTTC. Translating it yields CASSFPQDSYYGYTF.

V and J are TRBV5-4 and TRBJ1-6; a possible D gene is TRBD1 (5 bases). This CDR3 has 14 residues. Trimming stripped 3 bases from V and 7 bases from J, with 11 bases between. CDR1 SGHNT and CDR2 YYREEE come from the germline V gene (reference sequence). The CDR3 sequence is CASSWDRGNSPLHF. DNA for the CDR3: TGTGCCAGCAGCTGGGACCGGGGGAATTCACCCCTCCACTTT.

The rearrangement joins TRBV5-1 to TRBJ2-3, with TRBD2 matching over 7 bases. Trimming at V came to 4 bases and at J to 6 bases, leaving 2 bases not matched to a gene. CDR1 and CDR2 from the germline V gene are SGHRS and YFSETQ. This CDR3 region has 12 residues. Written as DNA, the CDR3 is TGCGCCAGCAGCAGGGAGGGGGATACGCAGTATTTT. It yields the protein CASSREGDTQYF.

The chain uses TRBV9 and TRBJ2-1, with D tentatively TRBD1 (5 bases). Germline-derived CDR1 and CDR2 are SGDLS and YYNGEE. Trimming pared 2 bases from V and 3 bases from J, leaving 9 bases between. The CDR3 is 14 residues long. CDR3 in DNA: TGTGCCAGCAGCGTTGGGGCGAGCTACAATGAGCAGTTCTTC. Its protein is CASSVGASYNEQFF.

The CDR3 nucleotides are TGCGCCAGCAGGCGGGGGGGGGCCTCCTACGAGCAGTACTTC. This translates into CASRRGGASYEQYF. This chain connects TRBV5-1 to TRBJ2-7, with 9 bases that match TRBD2. This CDR3 region has 14 residues. Germline assignment: CDR1 SGHRS and CDR2 YFSETQ. With V trimmed by 5 bases and J by 0 bases, 3 bases remained unmatched. Full variable domain (rest looked up from reference TRBV5-1 and TRBJ2-7): KAGVTQTPRYLIKTRGQQVTLSCSPISGHRSVSWYQQTPGQGLQFLFEYFSETQRNKGNFPGRFSGRQFSNSRSEMNVSTLELGDSALYLCASRRGGASYEQYFGPGTRLTVT.

The chain combines TRBV7-9 with TRBJ1-5; 9 bases agree with TRBD1. With 1 base clipped from V and 5 bases from J, the junction kept 6 bases outside the gene matches. Looked up from germline, CDR1 is SEHNR and CDR2 is FQNEAQ (reference sequence). This CDR3 region has 16 residues. The CDR3 DNA sequence: TGTGCCAGCAGCTTAGGAACCGGGACAGGGTATCAGCCCCAGCATTTT. It yields the protein CASSLGTGTGYQPQHF.

This clone has a single count. V gene TRBV4-1 combines with J gene TRBJ2-4; maybe TRBD2 (8 bases). The germline CDR1 and CDR2 sequences are MGHRA and YSYEKL. The V and J ends lost 6 bases and 7 bases respectively, with 19 bases between them. The CDR3 consists of 15 residues. The CDR3 DNA follows: TGCGCCAGCAGGCAACAGGGGACTAGTGGTAACATTCAGTACTTC. Protein product: CASRQQGTSGNIQYF.